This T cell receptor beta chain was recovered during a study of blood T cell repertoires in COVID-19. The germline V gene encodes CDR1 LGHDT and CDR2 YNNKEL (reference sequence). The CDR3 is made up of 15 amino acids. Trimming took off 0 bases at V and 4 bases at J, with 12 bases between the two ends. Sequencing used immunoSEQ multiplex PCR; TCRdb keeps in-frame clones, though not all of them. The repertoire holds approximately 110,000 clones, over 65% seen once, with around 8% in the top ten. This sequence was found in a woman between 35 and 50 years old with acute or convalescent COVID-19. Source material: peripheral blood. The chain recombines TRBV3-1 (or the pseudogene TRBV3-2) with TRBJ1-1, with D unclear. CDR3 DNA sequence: TGTGCCAGCAGCCAAGATGAGGGTATAGGCACTGAAGCTTTCTTT. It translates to CASSQDEGIGTEAFF.